This TCR beta chain was captured in a study of blood T cells in healthy people across ages. In terms of origin and age, donors were healthy Caucasian individuals from Russia aged roughly 6 to 100. Primed by a sample-barcoded 5' primer and a J-beta primer mix, a second PCR proceeded for about 7 to 12 cycles. Tags on each cDNA molecule came from a template-switch adaptor with 12 random nucleotides. One entry per CDR3 protein results from TCRdb running MiXCR on the 5' RACE reads. The data show more than 700,000 distinct CDR3 sequences, about 48% seen once. The receptor was isolated from a man older than 75 in good health. The sample was blood.

The CDR3 coding sequence is TGCGCCAGCAGCCAAGAATGGGAAACAGGGGTAGCCTACGAGCAGTACTTC. Residues: CASSQEWETGVAYEQYF. This rearrangement joins TRBV4-1 to TRBJ2-7; 7 bases fit TRBD1. Unmatched junction bases numbered 10, after V lost 0 bases and J lost 2 bases. Germline CDR1 reads MGHRA; CDR2 reads YSYEKL. CDR3 size: 17 residues.